Listed here are 27 T cell receptor beta chains from one sample, sequenced in a study of blood T cell repertoires in COVID-19. The protocol was immunoSEQ multiplex PCR, while the TCRdb copy is restricted to in-frame clones and leaves out a portion. The sample records about 83,000 clones, roughly 87% being singletons. Sequenced material: peripheral blood. The receptor source for this set is a man between 60 and 75 years old with acute or convalescent COVID-19.

The CDR3 nucleotides read TGTGCCAGCAGCTACGGGACTAACTACGAGCAGTACTTC. Translation: CASSYGTNYEQYF. The chain is built from TRBV11-2 and TRBJ2-7; TRBD2 aligns across 7 bases. Germline loops: CDR1 SGHAT, CDR2 FQNNGV. The junction had 3 bases not matched to a gene; V was cut back by 4 bases and J by 3 bases. The CDR3 contains 13 residues. Full variable domain (remainder filled in from reference TRBV11-2 and TRBJ2-7): EAGVAQSPRYKIIEKRQSVAFWCNPISGHATLYWYQQILGQGPKLLIQFQNNGVVDDSQLPKDRFSAERLKGVDSTLKIQPAKLEDSAVYLCASSYGTNYEQYFGPGTRLTVT.

V is TRBV6-1 and J is TRBJ1-2; D might be TRBD1 (6 bases). CDR1 MNHNS and CDR2 SASEGT come from the germline V gene. The CDR3 length is 15 residues. Trimming pared 2 bases from V and 5 bases from J, leaving 15 bases between. CDR3 protein: CASSESSQGWYGYTF. The CDR3 DNA reads TGTGCCAGCAGTGAAAGTTCACAGGGTTGGTATGGCTACACCTTC.

The chain joins TRBV30 to TRBJ1-4; 7 bases align to TRBD1. V shed 5 bases, J shed 0 bases, and the junction held 6 bases outside the gene matches. The CDR3 extends over 15 amino acids. Germline V CDR1 and CDR2: GTSNPN, SVGIG (reference sequence). CDR3: CAWDGTATTNEKLFF. The CDR3 coding sequence is TGTGCCTGGGACGGGACAGCAACAACTAATGAAAAACTGTTTTTT.

V gene TRBV7-2 combines with J gene TRBJ1-5; TRBD1 agrees at 11 bases. Per germline, CDR1 SGHTA and CDR2 FQGNSA. V was pared by 5 bases and J by 6 bases, with 0 bases of the junction left unmatched. This CDR3 has 13 amino acids. CDR3 bases: TGTGCCAGCAGCGGGACAGGGGGTCAGCCCCAGCATTTT. Its protein is CASSGTGGQPQHF.

This clone was recorded a few times. The gene calls are TRBV3-1 (or the pseudogene TRBV3-2) and TRBJ2-2; tentatively, D is TRBD2 (6 bases). CDR1 is LGHDT and CDR2 is YNNKEL in the germline V gene (reference sequence). This CDR3 contains 14 residues. V was trimmed by 1 base and J by 4 bases, leaving 7 bases between them. The CDR3 loop reads CASSQGRGTGELFF. The CDR3 bases are TGTGCCAGCAGCCAAGGGAGGGGCACCGGGGAGCTGTTTTTT.

The chain joins TRBV19 to TRBJ1-5; D call uncertain. Germline V lookup: CDR1 LNHDA, CDR2 SQIVND (reference sequence). The CDR3 runs 13 residues. V lost 5 bases and J lost 3, with 8 bases in between. CDR3 nucleotide sequence: TGTGCCAGTAGTTTTGACTCCAATCAGCCCCAGCATTTT. Amino acids: CASSFDSNQPQHF.

This sequence joins TRBV6-6 and TRBJ1-5; a weak D match, TRBD1 (5 bases). This CDR3 spans 22 amino acids. Per germline, CDR1 MNHNY and CDR2 SVGAGI (reference sequence). The V gene lost 5 bases and the J gene lost 4 bases, with 36 bases spanning the gap. The CDR3 spells CASSLTRASSAPRLPLNQPQHF. Written as DNA, the CDR3 is TGTGCCAGCAGTCTCACCAGGGCAAGCTCGGCCCCCCGTCTCCCTCTGAATCAGCCCCAGCATTTT.

The gene calls are TRBV2 and TRBJ1-2, with no clear D. The CDR3 covers 11 residues. Trimming stripped 6 bases from V and 4 bases from J, with 6 bases between. Germline assignment: CDR1 SNHLY and CDR2 FYNNEI. DNA of the CDR3: TGTGCCAGCAGAGTGCGCTATGGCTACACCTTC. Amino acids: CASRVRYGYTF.

V gene TRBV10-3 combines with J gene TRBJ1-2; D remains unclear. Germline-derived CDR1 and CDR2 are ENHRY and SYGVKD. This CDR3 comprises 15 residues. Trimming cost V 2 bases and J 2 bases, with 12 bases left between them. CDR3 protein: CAISEPRLGNYGYTF. DNA for the CDR3: TGTGCCATCAGTGAGCCCAGACTAGGAAACTATGGCTACACCTTC.

The rearrangement joins TRBV6-6 to TRBJ1-3, with D possibly TRBD1 on 5 matching bases. The CDR3 has 14 amino acids. V lost 7 bases and J lost 3, with 13 bases in between. CDR1 is MNHNY, CDR2 SVGAGI, per germline (reference sequence). This chain's CDR3 is CASTLSGFGNTIYF. The CDR3, as DNA: TGTGCCAGCACCTTGTCAGGGTTTGGAAACACCATATATTTT.

The chain links TRBV15 to TRBJ1-5; D is undetermined. Germline CDR1 LNHNV, CDR2 YYDKDF (reference sequence). This CDR3 region has 17 residues. V lost 0 bases and J lost 4, with 16 bases in between. This CDR3 is CATSREMASEWNQPQHF. CDR3 nucleotides: TGTGCCACCAGCAGAGAGATGGCCAGCGAGTGGAATCAGCCCCAGCATTTT.

This clone occurred once. The rearrangement uses TRBV9 and TRBJ2-5, with D maybe TRBD1 (5 bases). Germline loops: CDR1 SGDLS, CDR2 YYNGEE. Between the trimmed V and J ends, which lost 5 bases and 0 bases, there was a span of 8 bases. This CDR3 region has 13 residues. The CDR3 nucleotides read TGTGCCAGCAGTCCAGGGTACCAAGAGACCCAGTACTTC. It translates to CASSPGYQETQYF.

This rearrangement joins TRBV3-1 (or the pseudogene TRBV3-2) to TRBJ1-2, with D possibly matching TRBD1 (5 bases). From germline, CDR1 is LGHDT and CDR2 YNNKEL (reference sequence). V gave up 5 bases and J gave up 5 bases, with 12 bases separating them. The CDR3 is 13 amino acids. DNA for the CDR3: TGTGCCAGCAGCGGGGGGAGCTATTATGGCTACACCTTC. It is translated as CASSGGSYYGYTF.

The CDR3 bases are TGTGCCTGGAGTGTGAGTCCCCGAGAAAAACTGTTTTTT. Translating it yields CAWSVSPREKLFF. The gene calls are TRBV30 and TRBJ1-4; D ambiguous. The CDR3 is 13 residues long. V was pared by 0 bases and J by 8 bases, with 10 bases between. Germline loops: CDR1 GTSNPN, CDR2 SVGIG (reference sequence).

The chain couples TRBV30 to TRBJ2-7; 7 bases align to TRBD2. CDR3 length: 13 residues. Trimming removed 2 bases from V and 9 bases from J; junction bases left unmatched: 10. The germline V gene has CDR1 GTSNPN and CDR2 SVGIG (reference sequence). CDR3 DNA: TGTGCCTGGAGTCCCGACAGCGGGACCTGGCAGTACTTC. It yields the protein CAWSPDSGTWQYF.

This clone is labeled as medium-sized. V usage is TRBV4-2 and J usage is TRBJ2-1; possibly TRBD1 for D (6 bases). Per germline, CDR1 LGHNA and CDR2 YNFKEQ. Trimming stripped 4 bases from V and 2 bases from J, with 6 bases between. CDR3 length equals 13 residues. CDR3 sequence reads: CASSPGAYNEQFF. Here the CDR3 DNA reads TGTGCCAGCAGCCCAGGGGCCTACAATGAGCAGTTCTTC.

The chain recombines TRBV10-3 with TRBJ2-2; the match to TRBD2 covers 14 bases. The V segment lost 6 bases and the J segment 2 bases; nucleotides outside the gene matches: 8. The V gene's germline CDR1 is ENHRY and CDR2 SYGVKD. This CDR3 contains 18 residues. The chain's CDR3 is CAISRKGLAGANTGELFF. As DNA, the CDR3 is TGTGCCATCAGCCGAAAGGGACTAGCGGGGGCAAACACCGGGGAGCTGTTTTTT.

The V and J genes are TRBV18 and TRBJ2-3; 11 bases are shared with TRBD2. Germline V gives CDR1 KGHSH, CDR2 LQKENI. The V segment lost 3 bases and the J segment 0 bases; nucleotides outside the gene matches: 2. This CDR3 has 16 residues. This chain's CDR3 is CASSPGLAGSTDTQYF. As DNA, the CDR3 is TGTGCCAGCTCACCTGGACTAGCGGGTAGCACAGATACGCAGTATTTT.

The chain links TRBV4-3 to TRBJ1-4; 10 bases match TRBD1. V was clipped by 1 base and J by 7 bases; unmatched bases: 6. Germline V gene sequence: CDR1 LGHNA, CDR2 YSLEER. The CDR3 totals 16 residues. The CDR3 region is CASSQGDRGFFEKLFF. The DNA for the CDR3 is TGCGCCAGCAGCCAAGGGGACAGGGGATTTTTTGAAAAACTGTTTTTT.

This rearrangement joins TRBV5-1 to TRBJ1-6, with a weak D call TRBD1 (6 bases). Trimming removed 2 bases at V and 8 bases at J, with 14 bases between. The germline V gene encodes CDR1 SGHRS and CDR2 YFSETQ. The CDR3 length is 15 residues. DNA of the CDR3: TGCGCCAGCAGCTTTGAGGGCAGGGGTGATTCACCCCTCCACTTT. Translation gives CASSFEGRGDSPLHF.

This chain's CDR3 is CASSRTEGETQYF. For the CDR3, the DNA is TGCGCCAGCAGCCGGACGGAGGGAGAGACCCAGTACTTC. This chain connects TRBV5-1 to TRBJ2-5, with a weak D call TRBD2 (6 bases). The CDR3 runs 13 residues. The germline CDR1 and CDR2 sequences are SGHRS and YFSETQ. V was pared by 4 bases and J by 4 bases, with 11 bases between.

J is TRBJ2-3 and V is TRBV3-1 (or the pseudogene TRBV3-2), with TRBD2 matching 9 bases. Looked up from germline, CDR1 is LGHDT and CDR2 is YNNKEL (reference sequence). V gave up 1 base and J gave up 6 bases; unmatched junction bases: 5. CDR3 length: 15 amino acids. The CDR3 DNA sequence: TGTGCCAGCAGCCAAGGCGGGGGGGCTGGGGATACGCAGTATTTT. Translation gives CASSQGGGAGDTQYF.

This rearrangement joins TRBV7-9 to TRBJ2-1; 7 positions agree with TRBD2. The V and J ends lost 0 bases and 6 bases, in that order; junction bases with no gene match: 2. CDR3 length equals 14 residues. CDR1 is SEHNR, CDR2 FQNEAQ, per germline (reference sequence). Written as DNA, the CDR3 is TGTGCCAGCAGCTTAGCAGGCGGGGGCAATGAGCAGTTCTTC. This gives the protein CASSLAGGGNEQFF.

The table lists this clone with a few counts. The chain has TRBV5-5 and TRBJ2-7; TRBD1 matches 7 bases. Trimming cost V 4 bases and J 6 bases; bases outside gene matches: 13. There are 15 residues in the CDR3. The V gene's germline CDR1 is SGHKS and CDR2 YYEKEE (reference sequence). CDR3 in DNA: TGTGCCAGCAGCCCGCGACCGGACAGGTCGAGCGAGCAGTACTTC. It is translated as CASSPRPDRSSEQYF.

The CDR3 region is CASSDTLPYNEQFF. The CDR3 region has the DNA TGCGCCAGCTCGGACACCCTCCCCTACAATGAGCAGTTCTTC. This chain links TRBV10-2 with TRBJ2-1; the D gene is possibly TRBD1 (5 bases). The CDR3 totals 14 residues. Looked up from germline, CDR1 is WSHSY and CDR2 is SAAADI. The V end lost 8 bases, the J end lost 2 bases, and 13 bases lay between the germline ends.

The V call is TRBV2, the J call TRBJ2-7; 7 bases are a match to TRBD1. After removal of 6 bases from V and 3 bases from J, the junction contained 8 bases not matched to a gene. In germline, CDR1 is SNHLY, CDR2 FYNNEI. The CDR3 has 14 residues. CDR3 protein: CASSQSRDSYEQYF. In DNA form, the CDR3 reads TGTGCCAGCAGCCAGTCCCGGGACAGCTACGAGCAGTACTTC.

The gene calls are TRBV24-1 and TRBJ2-7; TRBD1 is a possible D gene (6 bases). CDR3 length equals 14 residues. V shed 2 bases and J shed 1 base, with 8 bases lying between them. CDR1 and CDR2 (germline): KGHDR, SFDVKD. The DNA of the CDR3 is TGTGCCACCAGTGATTCAGGGGTGTCCTACGAGCAGTACTTC. Amino acids: CATSDSGVSYEQYF.